These 27 T cell receptor beta chains share one sample of origin, sequenced in a study of T cells after yellow fever vaccination. TCRdb used MiXCR to reprocess the 5' RACE reads, holding one entry per CDR3 protein. The sample lists around 600,000 distinct CDR3 sequences; around an eighth were seen once. Sequenced here: PBMCs, sampled on the day of the yellow fever booster vaccination. The receptors shown here come from a man under 40 who received the YFV17D yellow fever vaccine.

Ten or more counts support this clonotype. This chain connects TRBV7-2 to TRBJ1-4; D is uncertain. V was cut by 4 bases and J by 4 bases, with 7 bases left in between. CDR1 is SGHTA and CDR2 is FQGNSA in the germline V gene. This CDR3 comprises 13 residues. CDR3 sequence: CASSSGLNEKLFF. The DNA for the CDR3 is TGTGCCAGCAGCTCCGGCCTTAATGAAAAACTGTTTTTT.

This clonotype was observed at least ten times. The rearrangement links TRBV5-1 to TRBJ2-7; maybe TRBD1 (6 bases). There are 13 residues in the CDR3. V was clipped by 4 bases and J by 1 base, with 9 bases between them. Germline V lookup: CDR1 SGHRS, CDR2 YFSETQ. CDR3 residues: CASSTGHSYEQYF. Written as DNA, the CDR3 is TGCGCCAGCAGCACGGGACATTCCTACGAGCAGTACTTC.

The gene calls are TRBV7-2 and TRBJ1-1, with 10 bases identical to TRBD1. V dropped 1 base and J dropped 12; count of bases not matched to a gene: 5. Germline V gene sequence: CDR1 SGHTA, CDR2 FQGNSA. The CDR3 is 13 amino acids. This CDR3 is CASSLDRDRGTFF. The CDR3 DNA reads as TGTGCCAGCAGCTTAGACCGGGACAGGGGAACTTTCTTT.

The J gene is TRBJ2-3, the V gene TRBV5-5; 7 bases are shared with TRBD2. The length of the CDR3 is 13 residues. V lost 4 bases, J lost 5 bases, and 4 bases stayed unmatched. The germline gives CDR1 SGHKS, CDR2 YYEKEE (reference sequence). The CDR3 sequence: CASSRGRGDTQYF. The CDR3 coding sequence is TGTGCCAGCAGCCGCGGGAGAGGAGATACGCAGTATTTT.

The chain employs TRBV30 and TRBJ2-6; D is uncertain. Germline V gives CDR1 GTSNPN, CDR2 SVGIG (reference sequence). Trimming stripped 2 bases from V and 1 base from J, with 3 bases between. This CDR3 has 13 residues. CDR3 nucleotide sequence: TGTGCCTGGAGTTGGTCTGGGGCCAACGTCCTGACTTTC. Encoded protein: CAWSWSGANVLTF.

This rearrangement joins TRBV12-3 or TRBV12-4 to TRBJ2-1; TRBD2 matches 9 bases. The V and J ends lost 6 bases and 8 bases, in that order; junction bases with no gene match: 11. The CDR3 runs to 15 residues. CDR3 protein: CASSSPGGRGHEQFF. DNA for the CDR3: TGTGCCAGCAGCTCCCCCGGCGGGAGGGGCCATGAGCAGTTCTTC.

The chain carries TRBV25-1 and TRBJ2-7; no firm D call. The CDR3 length is 15 residues. From germline, CDR1 is MGHDK and CDR2 SYGVNS. Trimming pared 2 bases from V and 2 bases from J, leaving 13 bases between. This CDR3 reads CASSEGVQSAYEQYF. The CDR3 DNA follows: TGTGCCAGCAGTGAAGGGGTACAGTCGGCCTACGAGCAGTACTTC.

A note on this clonotype: At one of its ends the junction is not consistent with the germline gene, which may arise from a read error. The V call is TRBV3-1, the J call TRBJ2-2; D possibly corresponds to TRBD2 (6 bases). The CDR3 is 17 amino acids. The germline V gene encodes CDR1 LGHDT and CDR2 YNNKEL (reference sequence). CDR3 in DNA: TGTCCCAGCAGCCAAGCGGGTTCCATGAGCAGATCCGGGGAGCTGTTTTTT. Translated: CPSSQAGSMSRSGELFF.

V gene TRBV7-9 combines with J gene TRBJ2-1, with 10 bases lining up with TRBD2. The trim removed 5 bases at V and 5 bases at J, leaving 12 bases unmatched. Germline V gene sequence: CDR1 SEHNR, CDR2 FQNEAQ (reference sequence). The CDR3 extends over 17 amino acids. CDR3 in amino acids: CASSPRSSGRYHNEQFF. The DNA for the CDR3 is TGTGCCAGCAGCCCGCGGAGTAGCGGGAGGTACCACAATGAGCAGTTCTTC.

The V call is TRBV20-1, the J call TRBJ2-7; a weak D match, TRBD1 (6 bases). Germline-derived CDR1 and CDR2 are DFQATT and SNEGSKA (reference sequence). Deletions cut 6 bases from V and 5 bases from J, with 11 bases between. CDR3 length: 11 amino acids. The CDR3 is CSARQAHEQYF. The CDR3 bases are TGCAGTGCCCGACAGGCCCACGAGCAGTACTTC.

This chain joins TRBV20-1 and TRBJ2-7, with D uncertain. In germline, CDR1 is DFQATT, CDR2 SNEGSKA (reference sequence). V gave up 6 bases and J gave up 3 bases, with 12 bases separating them. The CDR3 runs 12 residues. DNA for the CDR3: TGCAGTGCCGATGGACCGATCTACGAGCAGTACTTC. Translation: CSADGPIYEQYF.

The CDR3 region has the DNA TGTGCCAGCAGCCAATCGGAGAGAGGGAAAGAGACCCAGTACTTC. Its protein is CASSQSERGKETQYF. The chain joins TRBV14 to TRBJ2-5, with D possibly being TRBD2 (5 bases). The CDR3 is 15 amino acids. CDR1 is SGHDN, CDR2 FVKESK, per germline. V dropped 2 bases and J dropped 3 bases, with 13 bases sitting between them.

This clonotype was observed a few times. J is TRBJ2-3 and V is TRBV20-1; D perhaps matches TRBD2 (6 bases). V lost 3 bases and J 1 base, leaving 11 bases between the germline ends. The germline V gene encodes CDR1 DFQATT and CDR2 SNEGSKA (reference sequence). The CDR3 loop spans 14 amino acids. CDR3 nucleotide sequence: TGCAGTGCTAGCGGGACTCATGGCACAGATACGCAGTATTTT. Its translation: CSASGTHGTDTQYF.

This clonotype was picked up a small number of times. V usage is TRBV6-5 and J usage is TRBJ1-1; the D gene is possibly TRBD1 (5 bases). CDR1 and CDR2 from the germline V gene are MNHEY and SVGAGI. Trimming left V 2 bases short and J 0 bases short, with 19 bases between. The CDR3 covers 18 residues. The CDR3 DNA sequence: TGTGCCAGCAGTTACGGCGATCAAGGGGTAGCGGTGAACACTGAAGCTTTCTTT. It encodes CASSYGDQGVAVNTEAFF.

In this sample, this clonotype turned up a few times. V gene TRBV12-3 or TRBV12-4 combines with J gene TRBJ1-5; D gene uncertain. V lost 7 bases and J lost 0, with 7 bases in between. The CDR3 contains 13 residues. The CDR3 region is CASTRYSNQPQHF. CDR3 bases: TGTGCCAGCACCCGGTATAGCAATCAGCCCCAGCATTTT.

The chain joins TRBV7-6 to TRBJ2-3, with D tentatively TRBD2 (6 bases). The CDR3 is made up of 17 amino acids. Germline lookup yields CDR1 SGHVS and CDR2 FNYEAQ. V dropped 3 bases and J dropped 2 bases, with 18 bases sitting between them. The CDR3 protein is CASSFPRGGASTDTQYF. In DNA form, the CDR3 reads TGTGCCAGCAGCTTTCCCCGGGGCGGGGCGTCCACAGATACGCAGTATTTT.

V and J are TRBV6-1 and TRBJ1-4, with TRBD1 matching over 8 bases. CDR1 is MNHNS, CDR2 SASEGT, per germline. CDR3 length: 14 amino acids. Unmatched junction bases numbered 8, after V lost 6 bases and J lost 8 bases. CDR3 nucleotides: TGTGCCAGCAGCCGGACAGGGTTACAGGAAAAACTGTTTTTT. Amino acids: CASSRTGLQEKLFF.

In its sample, this clonotype was seen a few times. The chain employs TRBV14 and TRBJ2-2, with 9 bases identical to TRBD1. Trimming at V came to 5 bases and at J to 4 bases, leaving 8 bases not matched to a gene. This CDR3 contains 16 residues. Germline V gene sequence: CDR1 SGHDN, CDR2 FVKESK. The chain's CDR3 is CASSETGGDGTGELFF. CDR3 nucleotides: TGTGCCAGCAGCGAGACAGGGGGAGATGGCACCGGGGAGCTGTTTTTT.

This clonotype showed up just a few times. V and J are TRBV12-3 or TRBV12-4 and TRBJ2-1; 9 positions agree with TRBD2. Trimming at V came to 5 bases and at J to 8 bases, leaving 7 bases not matched to a gene. The CDR3 is 14 residues long. DNA of the CDR3: TGTGCCAGCAGTCTAAGCGGGGGGCTCCATGAGCAGTTCTTC. Encoded protein: CASSLSGGLHEQFF.

This clonotype came up many times. This sequence joins TRBV5-1 and TRBJ2-4; 9 bases agree with TRBD1. The V gene end was trimmed by 4 bases and the J gene end by 8 bases; junction bases not matched to a gene: 13. The CDR3 spans 16 residues. Germline values: CDR1 SGHRS, CDR2 YFSETQ. The CDR3 loop reads CASSPATGGLIDIQYF. The CDR3 DNA follows: TGCGCCAGCAGCCCGGCCACAGGGGGCTTAATAGACATTCAGTACTTC.

The genes are TRBV7-2 and TRBJ2-3; 7 bases map to TRBD2. The ends lost 5 bases at V and 6 bases at J; junction bases unmatched: 11. Germline CDR1 reads SGHTA; CDR2 reads FQGNSA. The CDR3 has 15 residues. CDR3 sequence (DNA): TGTGCCAGCAGCCAAGGGGCGGGAGTCTGGGATACGCAGTATTTT. This gives the protein CASSQGAGVWDTQYF.

This rearrangement joins TRBV7-7 to TRBJ1-3; D is ambiguous. This CDR3 has 12 amino acids. The V gene's germline CDR1 is SSHAT and CDR2 FNYEAQ (reference sequence). The germline V and J ends were trimmed by 4 bases and 4 bases, with 5 bases remaining between them. The CDR3 DNA reads as TGTGCCAGCAGCTCGGGGGGAAACACCATATATTTT. Its protein is CASSSGGNTIYF.

V and J are TRBV7-8 and TRBJ2-5, with D unclear. Trimming stripped 3 bases from V and 3 bases from J, with 14 bases between. CDR1 SGHVS and CDR2 FQNEAQ come from the germline V gene. The CDR3 totals 15 residues. The CDR3 loop reads CASSFGLGEKETQYF. DNA for the CDR3: TGTGCCAGCAGCTTTGGGCTTGGGGAAAAAGAGACCCAGTACTTC.

CDR3: CATSDSGLAHNEQFF. In DNA, the CDR3 is TGTGCCACCAGTGATTCTGGACTAGCGCACAATGAGCAGTTCTTC. The chain has TRBV24-1 and TRBJ2-1; 9 bases agree with TRBD2. Germline-derived CDR1 and CDR2 are KGHDR and SFDVKD. This CDR3 region has 15 residues. V shed 2 bases and J 5 bases; nucleotides not matched to a gene: 3.

V and J are TRBV20-1 and TRBJ2-7, with D tentatively TRBD2 (6 bases). The CDR3 is 14 amino acids. V was clipped by 6 bases and J by 1 base, with 16 bases between them. CDR1 DFQATT and CDR2 SNEGSKA come from the germline V gene (reference sequence). This CDR3 reads CSASRGSGSYEQYF. In DNA, the CDR3 is TGCAGTGCCAGTCGGGGGAGTGGATCCTACGAGCAGTACTTC.

The chain couples TRBV18 to TRBJ2-1; perhaps TRBD1 as D (6 bases). CDR3 length equals 16 residues. CDR1 is KGHSH, CDR2 LQKENI, per germline. Trimming took 8 bases from V and 0 from J, leaving 17 bases between them. The CDR3 sequence: CASTFTGKSSYNEQFF. The DNA of the CDR3 is TGTGCCAGCACTTTTACAGGGAAAAGCTCCTACAATGAGCAGTTCTTC.

The V and J genes are TRBV20-1 and TRBJ2-3; a possible D gene is TRBD2 (6 bases). V lost 6 bases, J lost 5 bases, and 18 bases lay in between. Germline CDR1 DFQATT, CDR2 SNEGSKA (reference sequence). The CDR3 is made up of 14 amino acids. This chain's CDR3 is CSAFHSGFGDTQYF. In DNA form, the CDR3 reads TGCAGTGCCTTTCATAGCGGCTTCGGAGATACGCAGTATTTT.